Reported below is one T cell receptor beta chain. The table lists this clonotype with a count of one. The target of this receptor is not known. At one end, the junction sequence differs from germline, possibly due to a read error. The CDR3 numbers 14 residues from cysteine through phenylalanine. Only the CDR3 DNA stays, 42 bases, in frame from base 1. CDR1 and CDR2 were assigned from the germline V gene as SGHVS and FQNEAQ. The treatment or condition label, as the study defines it: allogeneic hematopoietic cell transplantation with graft depleted of TCRalphabeta T cells and CD19 B cells. Transplant recipients were children who received TCRalphabeta/CD19-depleted allogeneic hematopoietic cell grafts. To prepare the library, PCR was applied. For sequencing, an Illumina HiSeq 2500 was employed. Molecular barcoding was employed in the preparation of TCR libraries, with unique molecular identifiers being used to normalize TCRbeta repertoire quantification. Using fastp at Q25 and MiXCR, TCRdb reprocessed the public reads and kept productive beta chains. One record per CDR3 amino acid sequence lists the most common genes and DNA. The sample table contains 440,000 or so distinct CDR3 sequences; only one count was recorded for roughly 44% of them. The ten largest clones capture under 35% of the sample.

The data were taken from a study of T-cell reconstitution after alpha-beta-depleted transplantation in children (dated by TCRdb to the mid-2010s). Regarding the research as a whole: Using TCR repertoire profiling, the study quantitatively followed how T-cell immune reconstitution unfolded in children after TCRalphabeta/CD19-depleted allogeneic hematopoietic cell transplantation.

Results and caveats for the whole study, not just this receptor: In some patients, high TCRbeta diversity at day 60 was attributed to recipient T cells and intrathymic progenitors that had survived conditioning. The apparently early recovery of alphabetaT-cell counts about two months after transplant reportedly depended on only several hundred rapidly expanded clones that came from non-depleted graft cells. Over subsequent months, a decline in hyperexpanded clone frequencies was noted, and after one year, T-cell counts and TCRbeta diversity were mostly ascribed to newly produced T cells.

The chain was built from TRBV7-8 and TRBJ2-3; 8 middle bases align to TRBD2. Sequencing used PBMCs, obtained before TCRalphabeta/CD19-depleted stem cell transplant. The receptor comes from a girl aged 2 to 9 with aplastic anemia, due to receive a stem cell transplant. The nucleotide sequence reads as follows: TGTGCCAGCAGCTTAGACGGGAGGGCGGATACGCAGTCTTTT. Its protein is CASSLDGRADTQSF.